Listed below are T cell receptor beta chains from one sample, sequenced in a study of blood T cell repertoires in COVID-19. Repertoires were generated with immunoSEQ multiplex PCR, while TCRdb's copy carries only in-frame clones and drops some. The profile shows approximately 150,000 clones, more than 85% of them singletons. Source material: peripheral blood. The source is a woman aged 80 or over with COVID-19, enrolled during active disease. CDR3s include the opening cysteine and the closing phenylalanine or tryptophan. A D gene is named only where the DNA matches it firmly. Not every row has a clone size; where given, it reads once, few, many or a size class.

size,D,V,J,CDR3,DNA
-,-,TRBV6-5,TRBJ1-6,CASTIGGRDSPLHF,TGTGCCAGCACCATAGGGGGTCGGGATTCACCCCTCCACTTT
-,TRBD1,TRBV6-5,TRBJ1-6,CASSFLGTGRNSPLHF,TGTGCCAGCAGTTTCCTGGGGACAGGGCGGAATTCACCCCTCCACTTT
-,-,TRBV4-3,TRBJ1-2,CASSQEEGQLYGYTF,TGCGCCAGCAGCCAAGAAGAAGGACAGTTATATGGCTACACCTTC
-,-,TRBV5-1,TRBJ2-3,CASSFRNPDTQYF,TGCGCCAGCAGCTTCAGAAACCCAGATACGCAGTATTTT
-,-,TRBV7-2,TRBJ2-5,CASSLQTMKGEQTQYF,TGTGCCAGCAGCTTACAAACTATGAAGGGGGAACAGACCCAGTACTTC
few,-,TRBV29-1,TRBJ2-7,CSVVRTEYEQYF,TGCAGCGTTGTTAGGACAGAATACGAGCAGTACTTC
-,TRBD1,TRBV7-9,TRBJ1-1,CASSTRDSLNTEAFF,TGTGCCAGCAGCACAAGGGACAGCCTGAACACTGAAGCTTTCTTT
once,TRBD2,TRBV19,TRBJ2-5,CASADIWTSGSAETQYF,TGTGCCAGTGCAGACATCTGGACTAGCGGGAGTGCGGAGACCCAGTACTTC
once,-,TRBV7-9,TRBJ1-4,CASTLGGIRNEKLFF,TGTGCCAGCACCCTTGGGGGGATACGGAATGAAAAACTGTTTTTT
-,-,TRBV6-5,TRBJ1-4,CASSPRRGFNEKLFF,TGTGCCAGCAGTCCACGACGGGGATTTAATGAAAAACTGTTTTTT
few,-,TRBV11-2,TRBJ2-7,CASSLLSTWRDEQYF,TGTGCCAGCAGCTTATTATCGACCTGGAGGGACGAGCAGTACTTC
-,-,TRBV3-1/TRBV3-2,TRBJ2-3,CASSATGSTSTDTQYF,TGTGCCAGCAGCGCCACAGGCAGCACTAGCACAGATACGCAGTATTTT
-,TRBD1,TRBV27,TRBJ1-6,CASSYQGQGYSPLHF,TGTGCCAGCTCATATCAGGGACAGGGTTATTCACCCCTCCACTTT